This TCR beta chain was profiled in a study of T cell repertoires in cytomegalovirus infection. The study's findings and limits: HLA-C-restricted CMV clonotypes gave the most frequent clonotype in two of eight donors.

TCRdb reprocessed the reads via MiXCR and lists one record per CDR3 protein. The profile covers 200,000 to 300,000 distinct CDR3 sequences, with 9% to 15% appearing a single time and 1.5% to 2% taken by the ten largest. With V trimmed by 0 bases and J by 3 bases, 2 bases remained unmatched. CDR3 length equals 15 residues. CDR1 is LNHNV and CDR2 is YYDKDF in the germline V gene (reference sequence). This clonotype was counted ten times or more. Its antigen is currently unknown. The chain is built from TRBV15 and TRBJ1-5; 7 bases line up with TRBD1. This clonotype was sampled from a human donor in good health (CMV status not recorded). Some clones in this sample may be carry-over from other donors' samples. Sequenced input: PBMCs. The DNA for the CDR3 is TGTGCCACCAGCAGAGAGGACAGGTCCAATCAGCCCCAGCATTTT. It specifies CATSREDRSNQPQHF. Drawing the rest from reference TRBV15 and TRBJ1-5, the complete variable domain is DAMVIQNPRYQVTQFGKPVTLSCSQTLNHNVMYWYQQKSSQAPKLLFHYYDKDFNNEADTPDNFQSRRPNTSFCFLDIRSPGLGDTAMYLCATSREDRSNQPQHFGDGTRLSIL.